This passage covers 19 T cell receptor beta chains from one sample sequenced in a study of blood T cell repertoires in COVID-19. Sequencing used immunoSEQ multiplex PCR; TCRdb keeps in-frame clones, though not all of them. The table has about 260,000 clones, around four fifths seen once. The specimen was PBMCs or T cells enriched from blood (not recorded which). These receptor sequences come from a man aged 25 to 45 with acute COVID-19.

The rearrangement links TRBV10-3 to TRBJ1-6, with 9 bases that match TRBD1. J lost 7 bases, V lost 5 bases, and 3 bases had no gene match. The germline V gene encodes CDR1 ENHRY and CDR2 SYGVKD. This CDR3 has 14 residues. The CDR3 protein is CAISQTGGNSPLHF. The CDR3 region has the DNA TGTGCCATCAGTCAGACAGGGGGGAATTCACCCCTCCACTTT.

The V and J genes are TRBV4-2 and TRBJ2-1; 7 nucleotides match TRBD1. The CDR3 loop spans 15 amino acids. Germline V gene data show CDR1 as LGHNA and CDR2 as YNFKEQ. V shed 0 bases and J 9 bases; nucleotides not matched to a gene: 8. The CDR3 loop is CASSQDWGQYLEQFF. As DNA, the CDR3 is TGTGCCAGCAGCCAAGATTGGGGACAGTACCTTGAGCAGTTCTTC.

To note about this clone: Different DNA sequences within this sample yield the same CDR3. This sequence joins TRBV19 and TRBJ1-2; D is possibly TRBD1 (6 bases). Germline V gene sequence: CDR1 LNHDA, CDR2 SQIVND (reference sequence). This CDR3 is 13 amino acids long. Between the trimmed V and J ends, which lost 4 bases and 5 bases, there was a span of 11 bases. The CDR3 sequence: CASSTTGRYGYTF. The DNA of the CDR3 is TGTGCCAGTAGTACAACAGGGAGATATGGCTACACCTTC.

About this clone itself: Mismatch with germline at one junction end may stem from a read error. The chain is built from TRBV7-7 and TRBJ2-3, with 8 bases that match TRBD2. Looked up from germline, CDR1 is SSHAT and CDR2 is FNYEAQ (reference sequence). CDR3 length: 15 residues. DNA of the CDR3: TGTGCTAGCAGCCTTAGCGGGATGTGGGGAGATACGCAGTATTTT. This gives the protein CASSLSGMWGDTQYF. The variable domain in full, with the rest retrieved from reference TRBV7-7 and TRBJ2-3, is GAGVSQSPRYKVTKRGQDVTLRCDPISSHATLYWYQQALGQGPEFLTYFNYEAQPDKSGLPSDRFSAERPEGSISTLTIQRTEQRDSAMYRCASSLSGMWGDTQYFGPGTRLTVL.

The rearrangement joins TRBV4-1 to TRBJ1-6; D not certain. Looked up from germline, CDR1 is MGHRA and CDR2 is YSYEKL. The CDR3 contains 14 residues. Deletions cut 0 bases from V and 9 bases from J, with 9 bases between. The CDR3 nucleotides read TGCGCCAGCAGCCAAGACCCTATGTCTTCACCCCTCCACTTT. Translating it yields CASSQDPMSSPLHF.

The chain combines TRBV25-1 with TRBJ1-5; D is ambiguous. This CDR3 is built from 15 residues. V lost 3 bases and J lost 9, with 18 bases in between. CDR1 is MGHDK and CDR2 is SYGVNS in the germline V gene. Here the CDR3 DNA reads TGTGCCAGCAGTGAGTCGCTACAGCTTTATGGGCCCCAGCATTTT. Encoded protein: CASSESLQLYGPQHF.

V gene TRBV6-1 combines with J gene TRBJ2-2; 8 nucleotides match TRBD2. V lost 4 bases to trimming and J lost 4 bases; unmatched junction nucleotides: 11. CDR3 length equals 17 residues. CDR1 and CDR2 from the germline V gene are MNHNS and SASEGT. CDR3 DNA sequence: TGTGCCAGCAGTGGGACCGGGACTAGGGGTGTCACCGGGGAGCTGTTTTTT. It yields the protein CASSGTGTRGVTGELFF.

This clone has a handful of counts. The chain links TRBV7-2 to TRBJ2-3, with 7 bases fitting TRBD2. Trimming cost V 5 bases and J 3 bases; bases outside gene matches: 5. Germline V gene sequence: CDR1 SGHTA, CDR2 FQGNSA. This CDR3 is 14 amino acids long. CDR3 sequence reads: CASSARDYTDTQYF. The CDR3 DNA reads as TGTGCCAGCAGCGCCCGGGACTATACAGATACGCAGTATTTT.

The chain employs TRBV10-3 and TRBJ2-1, with D possibly matching TRBD2 (5 bases). CDR1 is ENHRY, CDR2 SYGVKD, per germline. The CDR3 totals 15 residues. V was cut by 3 bases and J by 3 bases, with 12 bases left in between. The chain's CDR3 is CAISEGRSNYNEQFF. The CDR3 coding sequence is TGTGCCATCAGTGAAGGGAGAAGCAACTACAATGAGCAGTTCTTC.

The chain is built from TRBV7-9 and TRBJ1-4; 9 nucleotides agree with TRBD1. Germline V gene lookup returns CDR1 SEHNR and CDR2 FQNEAQ (reference sequence). The CDR3 extends over 16 amino acids. V dropped 5 bases and J dropped 6; count of bases not matched to a gene: 10. This CDR3 is CASSRDTGGEDEKLFF. The CDR3, as DNA: TGTGCCAGCAGCCGTGACACAGGGGGCGAAGATGAAAAACTGTTTTTT.

This rearrangement joins TRBV21-1 to TRBJ2-4; TRBD2 was called by the table and not checked on the DNA. TRBV21-1 is designated a pseudogene. The CDR3 is 14 amino acids. The CDR3: CASKIGGDKNIQYF. As DNA, the CDR3 is TGTGCCAGCAAGATAGGCGGAGACAAAAACATTCAGTACTTC.

The chain employs TRBV3-1 (or the pseudogene TRBV3-2) and TRBJ2-1, with 12 bases matching TRBD2. Trimming cost V 0 bases and J 4 bases; bases outside gene matches: 22. Germline CDR1 LGHDT, CDR2 YNNKEL (reference sequence). This CDR3 has 23 amino acids. Here the CDR3 reads CASSQEGRNLLAGGLSPYNEQFF. The CDR3, as DNA: TGTGCCAGCAGCCAAGAGGGCCGGAACCTTCTAGCGGGGGGGCTCTCACCTTACAATGAGCAGTTCTTC.

V and J are TRBV4-2 and TRBJ2-3; 10 nucleotides align to TRBD1. There are 14 residues in the CDR3. The V segment lost 5 bases and the J segment 2 bases; nucleotides outside the gene matches: 1. Germline V gives CDR1 LGHNA, CDR2 YNFKEQ. Here the CDR3 reads CASSGTGDTDTQYF. CDR3 DNA sequence: TGTGCCAGCAGCGGGACAGGGGACACAGATACGCAGTATTTT.

This clone was picked up a small number of times. The gene calls are TRBV27 and TRBJ2-1, with D tentatively TRBD2 (5 bases). CDR1 MNHEY and CDR2 SMNVEV come from the germline V gene (reference sequence). The CDR3 length is 11 residues. The V and J ends lost 7 bases and 7 bases respectively, with 8 bases between them. DNA for the CDR3: TGTGCCAGCATCGGGATGAATGAGCAGTTCTTC. This gives the protein CASIGMNEQFF.

The chain uses TRBV28 and TRBJ1-3; D remains ambiguous. Trimming cost V 0 bases and J 3 bases, with 6 bases left between them. This CDR3 comprises 14 residues. The V gene's germline CDR1 is MDHEN and CDR2 SYDVKM. The CDR3 sequence: CASSLWGFGNTIYF. DNA for the CDR3: TGTGCCAGCAGTTTATGGGGCTTTGGAAACACCATATATTTT.

The chain carries TRBV2 and TRBJ2-7, with 10 bases lining up with TRBD2. Unmatched junction bases numbered 7, after V lost 7 bases and J lost 4 bases. The length of the CDR3 is 14 residues. CDR1 is SNHLY and CDR2 is FYNNEI in the germline V gene. The CDR3 reads CASMSASGGYEQYV. CDR3 DNA sequence: TGTGCCAGCATGTCGGCTAGCGGGGGTTACGAGCAGTACGTC.

The chain combines TRBV19 with TRBJ1-1, with 7 bases identical to TRBD1. Germline values: CDR1 LNHDA, CDR2 SQIVND (reference sequence). There are 19 residues in the CDR3. The V and J ends lost 5 bases and 2 bases, in that order; junction bases with no gene match: 20. The CDR3 DNA is TGTGCCAGTAGTCCCCCTCCGGGACAGCCCTTGGCCGTAAACACTGAAGCTTTCTTT. This codes for CASSPPPGQPLAVNTEAFF.

The chain recombines TRBV5-5 with TRBJ1-1; 9 nucleotides agree with TRBD1. CDR3 size: 17 residues. Germline-derived CDR1 and CDR2 are SGHKS and YYEKEE (reference sequence). The junction had 6 bases not matched to a gene; V was cut back by 0 bases and J by 0 bases. The CDR3 is CASSLGTGGWVNTEAFF. The CDR3, as DNA: TGTGCCAGCAGCTTGGGTACAGGGGGCTGGGTGAACACTGAAGCTTTCTTT.

A note on this clone: This CDR3 is also generated by other DNA sequences in the sample. The chain couples TRBV28 to TRBJ2-7, with D perhaps matching TRBD1 (6 bases). The CDR3 spans 12 residues. Deletions cut 6 bases from V and 3 bases from J, with 9 bases between. Germline lookup yields CDR1 MDHEN and CDR2 SYDVKM. The CDR3 loop reads CASSLQGYEQYV. DNA for the CDR3: TGTGCCAGCAGCCTACAGGGCTACGAGCAGTACGTC.